Below, 24 T cell receptor beta chains from the same sample are listed, as sequenced in a study of OX40 agonist ivuxolimab in advanced cancers. Libraries were prepared by immunoSEQ multiplex PCR; TCRdb keeps only in-frame clonotypes and omits some of them. The sample records tens of thousands of clones, about 91% being singletons. This specimen consisted of CD4+ or CD8+ T cells sorted from blood, obtained in a trial of the OX40 agonist ivuxolimab. These receptors all stem from an adult with an advanced solid tumor such as melanoma, head and neck, liver or kidney cancer.

Only a few counts were recorded for this clone. This chain joins TRBV6-4 and TRBJ2-6, with 8 bases matching TRBD1. The J segment lost 0 bases and the V segment lost 4 bases, leaving 5 bases of the junction unmatched. Germline CDR1 is MRHNA and CDR2 is SNTAGT. The CDR3 has 17 amino acids. The CDR3 nucleotides are TGTGCCAGCAGTGGGGACAGGAGGAGCTCTGGGGCCAACGTCCTGACTTTC. Its protein product is CASSGDRRSSGANVLTF.

The chain combines TRBV4-1 with TRBJ1-4; D is unclear. The germline V gene encodes CDR1 MGHRA and CDR2 YSYEKL. Trimming cost V 4 bases and J 2 bases, with 14 bases left between them. The CDR3 has 16 residues. The CDR3 region has the DNA TGCGCCAGCAGCCTGGACCGATACCGGACTAATGAAAAACTGTTTTTT. Its protein product is CASSLDRYRTNEKLFF.

This clone was seen only a few times. The junction shows a germline mismatch at one end, possibly a read error. Here the CDR3 reads CASSLVGGLTDTQYF. Written as DNA, the CDR3 is TGTGCTAGCAGCTTAGTTGGGGGACTCACAGATACGCAGTATTTT. This chain connects TRBV7-7 to TRBJ2-3; possible D gene TRBD2, 6 bases. The CDR3 consists of 15 residues. CDR1 SSHAT and CDR2 FNYEAQ come from the germline V gene (reference sequence).

This clone was recorded once. V and J are TRBV5-1 and TRBJ2-3, with D perhaps given as TRBD1 or TRBD2 (5 bases each). The length of the CDR3 is 13 residues. Germline values: CDR1 SGHRS, CDR2 YFSETQ. V lost 0 bases, J lost 5 bases, and 7 bases lay in between. The CDR3 nucleotides are TGCGCCAGCAGCTTGGTTGGGGGAGATACGCAGTATTTT. This sequence encodes CASSLVGGDTQYF.

The chain couples TRBV7-9 to TRBJ1-4; maybe TRBD1 (5 bases). With 5 bases removed from V and 8 bases from J, the gap between germline ends came to 15 bases. The CDR3 length is 14 residues. Looked up from germline, CDR1 is SEHNR and CDR2 is FQNEAQ (reference sequence). This CDR3 is CASSHGWGEEKLFF. CDR3 nucleotide sequence: TGTGCCAGCAGCCACGGCTGGGGGGAAGAAAAACTGTTTTTT.

In its sample, this clone was seen a few times. This sequence joins TRBV6-4 and TRBJ2-1; maybe TRBD1 (6 bases). Germline V gene data show CDR1 as MRHNA and CDR2 as SNTAGT. This CDR3 region has 15 residues. Deletions cut 0 bases from V and 6 bases from J, with 12 bases between. The CDR3 protein is CASSDSQGTVNEQFF. CDR3 DNA sequence: TGTGCCAGCAGTGACTCCCAGGGGACGGTCAATGAGCAGTTCTTC.

This chain links TRBV9 with TRBJ1-2; D not resolved. Trimming removed 2 bases from V and 3 bases from J, with 11 bases in between. Germline CDR1 SGDLS, CDR2 YYNGEE. CDR3 length: 14 residues. This chain's CDR3 is CASSVGELDYGYTF. In nucleotides, the CDR3 is TGTGCCAGCAGCGTTGGGGAGTTGGACTATGGCTACACCTTC.

On this clone: A junction boundary mismatches the germline segment, possibly from a read error. The chain carries TRBV7-2 and TRBJ2-3, with D perhaps TRBD2 (6 bases). Germline CDR1 reads SGHTA; CDR2 reads FQGNSA. The CDR3 contains 14 residues. For the CDR3, the DNA is TGCACCTCTGAACTAGCCGTTGGCACAGATACGCAGTATTTT. Translating it yields CTSELAVGTDTQYF.

The CDR3 bases are TGTGCCAGCAGTGACGGCGGGACCAGCTACACCTTC. It is translated as CASSDGGTSYTF. V is TRBV6-4 and J is TRBJ1-2, with a possible D match to TRBD1 (5 bases). The V end was cut by 2 bases, the J end by 9 bases, with 10 bases between. The CDR3 length is 12 residues. Germline V gives CDR1 MRHNA, CDR2 SNTAGT.

The V call is TRBV28, the J call TRBJ1-1; TRBD1 might be the D (6 bases). In germline, CDR1 is MDHEN, CDR2 SYDVKM. V dropped 3 bases and J dropped 0 bases, with 11 bases sitting between them. The CDR3 has 15 amino acids. CDR3 region: CASSFGGRVNTEAFF. The CDR3 DNA follows: TGTGCCAGCAGTTTTGGGGGGCGAGTGAACACTGAAGCTTTCTTT.

The genes are TRBV19 and TRBJ2-5; 8 nucleotides align to TRBD2. Germline V gene data show CDR1 as LNHDA and CDR2 as SQIVND (reference sequence). Trimming took 3 bases from V and 4 from J; bases not matched to a gene: 7. The CDR3 is made up of 15 amino acids. CDR3 region: CASSILAGVSETQYF. CDR3 coding DNA: TGTGCCAGTAGTATCCTAGCGGGTGTATCAGAGACCCAGTACTTC.

This clone has more than one count but fewer than ten. The genes are TRBV7-9 and TRBJ2-5; possibly TRBD1 or TRBD2 for D (5 bases each). Trimming took off 1 base at V and 5 bases at J, with 8 bases between the two ends. The germline V gene has CDR1 SEHNR and CDR2 FQNEAQ (reference sequence). The CDR3 has 13 amino acids. In nucleotides, the CDR3 is TGTGCCAGCAGCTTAGACAGGAGGGAGACCCAGTACTTC. Translation: CASSLDRRETQYF.

J is TRBJ2-1 and V is TRBV7-6; 9 bases are shared with TRBD2. CDR1 and CDR2 (germline): SGHVS, FNYEAQ. The CDR3 runs to 15 residues. V dropped 2 bases and J dropped 8; count of bases not matched to a gene: 7. DNA of the CDR3: TGTGCCAGCAGCTTAACCGTGGCTAGCGGGGATGAGCAGTTCTTC. Its translation is CASSLTVASGDEQFF.

The CDR3 is CASSIARTYEQYF. CDR3 coding DNA: TGTGCCAGTAGTATAGCCCGAACCTACGAGCAGTACTTC. The J gene is TRBJ2-7, the V gene TRBV19; D gene unclear. This CDR3 contains 13 residues. Germline CDR1 is LNHDA and CDR2 is SQIVND (reference sequence). Trimming pared 1 base from V and 2 bases from J, leaving 6 bases between.

This sequence joins TRBV10-3 and TRBJ2-7; 10 bases match TRBD2. Germline trimming cut 6 bases from V and 2 bases from J; bases unmatched to any gene: 7. Germline loops: CDR1 ENHRY, CDR2 SYGVKD. The CDR3 extends over 15 amino acids. CDR3 sequence reads: CAISAGTSETYEQYF. The CDR3 DNA follows: TGTGCCATCAGCGCCGGGACTAGCGAAACCTACGAGCAGTACTTC.

This chain joins TRBV11-1 and TRBJ2-7; D is uncertain. There are 13 residues in the CDR3. Germline values: CDR1 SGHAT, CDR2 FQDESV (reference sequence). Between the trimmed V and J ends, which lost 5 bases and 2 bases, there was a span of 10 bases. The CDR3 nucleotides are TGTGCCAGCAGCCCAAGGTCGCCCTACGAGCAGTACTTC. It specifies CASSPRSPYEQYF.

The V and J genes are TRBV19 and TRBJ1-5; TRBD1 might be the D (5 bases). Per germline, CDR1 LNHDA and CDR2 SQIVND (reference sequence). This CDR3 contains 16 residues. V gave up 5 bases and J gave up 0 bases, with 14 bases separating them. The CDR3 loop reads CASSPGTVYSNQPQHF. The DNA of the CDR3 is TGTGCCAGTAGTCCCGGGACCGTATATAGCAATCAGCCCCAGCATTTT. The whole variable domain, remainder taken from reference TRBV19 and TRBJ1-5, is DGGITQSPKYLFRKEGQNVTLSCEQNLNHDAMYWYRQDPGQGLRLIYYSQIVNDFQKGDIAEGYSVSREKKESFPLTVTSAQKNPTAFYLCASSPGTVYSNQPQHFGDGTRLSIL.

The J gene is TRBJ2-5, the V gene TRBV4-1; 10 bases align to TRBD2. The tail of the sequence fits TRBJ2-7 better, so the J call may be wrong. The length of the CDR3 is 16 residues. Looked up from germline, CDR1 is MGHRA and CDR2 is YSYEKL. The CDR3 DNA follows: TGCGCCAGCAGCCAAGATGCTAGCGGGAGTTACTACGAGCAGTACTTC. Its translation: CASSQDASGSYYEQYF.

The rearrangement joins TRBV9 to TRBJ2-2; D gene ambiguous. Germline V CDR1 and CDR2: SGDLS, YYNGEE. This CDR3 is 15 amino acids long. Deletions cut 0 bases from V and 0 bases from J, with 6 bases between. Here the CDR3 reads CASSVDSSNTGELFF. CDR3 sequence (DNA): TGTGCCAGCAGCGTAGACAGCTCGAACACCGGGGAGCTGTTTTTT.

This chain joins TRBV6-5 and TRBJ2-7; the D gene is possibly TRBD1 (5 bases). The CDR3 has 16 residues. V was pared by 4 bases and J by 2 bases, with 18 bases between. CDR1 and CDR2 (germline): MNHEY, SVGAGI. Here the CDR3 DNA reads TGTGCCAGCAGTTCCAATCCCCGCAGGGCCCCCTACGAGCAGTACTTC. This gives the protein CASSSNPRRAPYEQYF.

The rearrangement uses TRBV28 and TRBJ2-1; 11 bases are shared with TRBD2. Trimming removed 6 bases from V and 7 bases from J; junction bases left unmatched: 8. Germline V gene sequence: CDR1 MDHEN, CDR2 SYDVKM. The CDR3 is made up of 15 amino acids. The CDR3 protein is CASSNLAGGGNEQFF. CDR3 DNA sequence: TGTGCCAGCAGCAATCTAGCGGGAGGAGGTAATGAGCAGTTCTTC.

The rearrangement links TRBV4-1 to TRBJ2-5, with 11 bases identical to TRBD2. V lost 2 bases, J lost 5 bases, and 7 bases stayed unmatched. Germline V gene sequence: CDR1 MGHRA, CDR2 YSYEKL. This CDR3 is built from 16 residues. As DNA, the CDR3 is TGCGCCAGCAGCCAACCACCAGGACTAGCGGGTGAGACCCAGTACTTC. Encoded protein: CASSQPPGLAGETQYF.

The CDR3 region has the DNA TGTGCCAGCAGCGTAGATGGAGCGGGAGACGGTGAGCAGTTCTTC. Its protein product is CASSVDGAGDGEQFF. This rearrangement joins TRBV9 to TRBJ2-1, with 8 nucleotides matching TRBD2. V dropped 0 bases and J dropped 9; count of bases not matched to a gene: 8. CDR3 length: 15 amino acids. The germline CDR1 and CDR2 sequences are SGDLS and YYNGEE.

The chain employs TRBV29-1 and TRBJ2-2; 12 nucleotides agree with TRBD2. The CDR3 covers 14 residues. CDR1 SQVTM and CDR2 ANQGSEA come from the germline V gene. V gave up 7 bases and J gave up 7 bases; unmatched junction bases: 7. In DNA form, the CDR3 reads TGCAGCGCTGGGACTAGCGGGTTGAACGGGGAGCTGTTTTTT. The encoded protein is CSAGTSGLNGELFF.